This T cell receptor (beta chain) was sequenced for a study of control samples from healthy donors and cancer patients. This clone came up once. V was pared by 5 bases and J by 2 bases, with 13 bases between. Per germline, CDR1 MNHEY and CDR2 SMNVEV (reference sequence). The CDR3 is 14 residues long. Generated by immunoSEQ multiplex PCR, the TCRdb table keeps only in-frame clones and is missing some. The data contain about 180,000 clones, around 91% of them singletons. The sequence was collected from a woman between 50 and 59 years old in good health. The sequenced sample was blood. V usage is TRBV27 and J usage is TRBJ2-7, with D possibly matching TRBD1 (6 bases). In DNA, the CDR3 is TGTGCCAGCAGTGGTCTCGGGACAACCTACGAGCAGTACTTC. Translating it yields CASSGLGTTYEQYF.